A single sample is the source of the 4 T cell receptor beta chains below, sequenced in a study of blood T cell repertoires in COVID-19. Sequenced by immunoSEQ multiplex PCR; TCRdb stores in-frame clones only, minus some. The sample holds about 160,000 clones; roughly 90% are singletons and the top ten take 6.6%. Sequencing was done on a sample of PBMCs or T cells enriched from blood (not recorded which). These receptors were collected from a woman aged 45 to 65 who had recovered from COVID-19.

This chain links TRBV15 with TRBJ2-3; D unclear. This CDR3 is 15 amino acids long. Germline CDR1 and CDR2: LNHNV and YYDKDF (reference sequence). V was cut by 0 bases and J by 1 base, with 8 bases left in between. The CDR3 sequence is CATSRDMSGTDTQYF. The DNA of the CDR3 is TGTGCCACCAGCAGAGATATGTCAGGCACAGATACGCAGTATTTT.

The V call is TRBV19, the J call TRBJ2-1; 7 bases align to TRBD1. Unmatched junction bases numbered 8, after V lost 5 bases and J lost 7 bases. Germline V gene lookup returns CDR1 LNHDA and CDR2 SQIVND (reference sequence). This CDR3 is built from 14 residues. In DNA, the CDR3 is TGTGCCAGTAGTTTTTGGACAGGAAGTAATGAGCAGTTCTTC. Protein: CASSFWTGSNEQFF.

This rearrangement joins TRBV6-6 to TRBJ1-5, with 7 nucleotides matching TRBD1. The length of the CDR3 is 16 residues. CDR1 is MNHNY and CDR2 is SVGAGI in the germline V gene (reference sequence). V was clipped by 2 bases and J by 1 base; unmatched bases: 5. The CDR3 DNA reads TGTGCCAGCAGTTACACAGGACAGGCAAGCAATCAGCCCCAGCATTTT. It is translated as CASSYTGQASNQPQHF.

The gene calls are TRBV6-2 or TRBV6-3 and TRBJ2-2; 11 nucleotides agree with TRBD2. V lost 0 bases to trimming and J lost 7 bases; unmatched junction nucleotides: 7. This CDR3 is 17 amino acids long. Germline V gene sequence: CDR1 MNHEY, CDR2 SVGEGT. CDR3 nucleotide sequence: TGTGCCAGCAGTTACTCGAATAGCGGGGGGGCCTTCGGGGAGCTGTTTTTT. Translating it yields CASSYSNSGGAFGELFF.